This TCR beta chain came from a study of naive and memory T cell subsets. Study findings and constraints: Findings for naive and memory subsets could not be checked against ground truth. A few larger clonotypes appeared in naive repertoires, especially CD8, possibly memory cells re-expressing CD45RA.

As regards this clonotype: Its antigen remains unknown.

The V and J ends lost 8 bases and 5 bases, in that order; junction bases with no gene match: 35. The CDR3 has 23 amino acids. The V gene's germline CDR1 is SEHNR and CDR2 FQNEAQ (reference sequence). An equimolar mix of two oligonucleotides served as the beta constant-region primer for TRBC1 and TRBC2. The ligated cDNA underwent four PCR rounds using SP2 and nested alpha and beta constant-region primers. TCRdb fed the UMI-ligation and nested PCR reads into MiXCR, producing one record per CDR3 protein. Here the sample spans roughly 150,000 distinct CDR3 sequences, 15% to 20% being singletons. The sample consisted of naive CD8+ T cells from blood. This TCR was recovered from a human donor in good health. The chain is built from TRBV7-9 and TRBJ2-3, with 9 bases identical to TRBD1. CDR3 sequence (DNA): TGTGCCAGCGTTAGCCAGGACATGCACAGGGGGCCTGTGAGGCGGGAGCAGGAAGATACGCAGTATTTT. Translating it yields CASVSQDMHRGPVRREQEDTQYF.